According to its frequency, the clone carrying this T cell receptor (beta chain) is medium-sized. The antigen is not known. The CDR3 end is not reached by the read, which stops 3 residues before it; the germline J gene fills it in. Most patients and controls had Caucasian heritage. TCRdb's copy holds only in-frame clones and misses some; the assay was immunoSEQ multiplex PCR. The specimen's table records several thousand clones. The data belong to a study of T cell clonality in common variable immunodeficiency. Study-level results: Fewer deletions and N-nucleotide insertions were reportedly seen in common variable immunodeficiency TCR beta sequences.

This CDR3 has 15 amino acids. The V and J ends lost 4 bases and 2 bases, in that order; junction bases with no gene match: 6. In germline, CDR1 is SGHRS, CDR2 YFSETQ. The chain links TRBV5-1 to TRBJ1-1, with 9 nucleotides matching TRBD1. The sequenced sample consisted of peripheral blood mononuclear cells. This clonotype was sampled from a human donor with common variable immunodeficiency. The CDR3 loop is CASSELTGGNTEAFF. CDR3 bases read: TGCGCCAGCAGCGAACTGACAGGGGGTAACACTGAA.